Each of the 12 T cell receptor beta chains below was sequenced from the same sample in a study of shared clonotypes between healthy human individuals. Positive CCR7 selection of CD45RO-negative cells yielded the naive CD8 cells, and terminally differentiated effector memory CD45RA+ cells were excluded. Method: immunoSEQ multiplex PCR; TCRdb's copy keeps in-frame clones and lacks some. The sample gives around 2.1 million clones, roughly 91% of which show up once; about 1.5% is in the top ten. The sample comprised naive CD8+ T cells from PBMCs. The receptors here all came from a man younger than 30 in good health. Some clones in this sample may be carry-over from other donors' samples.

In regard to this clone: Other DNA sequences from this sample encode an identical CDR3 as well. The chain recombines TRBV7-9 with TRBJ2-1; D is ambiguous. This CDR3 spans 10 amino acids. CDR1 is SEHNR, CDR2 FQNEAQ, per germline (reference sequence). Trimming removed 2 bases from V and 10 bases from J, with 3 bases in between. Here the CDR3 reads CASSLREQFF. The CDR3, as DNA: TGTGCCAGCAGCTTACGCGAGCAGTTCTTC. The full variable domain, its missing parts supplied by reference TRBV7-9 and TRBJ2-1, is DTGVSQNPRHKITKRGQNVTFRCDPISEHNRLYWYRQTLGQGPEFLTYFQNEAQLEKSRLLSDRFSAERPKGSFSTLEIQRTEQGDSAMYLCASSLREQFFGPGTRLTVL.

The chain carries TRBV28 and TRBJ2-2; TRBD2 agrees at 15 bases. V lost 5 bases, J lost 3 bases, and 7 bases stayed unmatched. Germline CDR1 reads MDHEN; CDR2 reads SYDVKM. The CDR3 has 18 amino acids. The CDR3 sequence: CASSPGLAGGIYTGELFF. CDR3 coding DNA: TGTGCCAGCAGTCCCGGACTAGCGGGAGGGATCTACACCGGGGAGCTGTTTTTT.

The chain joins TRBV19 to TRBJ2-3; no clear D gene. This CDR3 has 11 residues. V lost 6 bases, J lost 4 bases, and 5 bases lay in between. Germline CDR1 reads LNHDA; CDR2 reads SQIVND (reference sequence). The DNA for the CDR3 is TGTGCCAGTAGGTTATCAGATACGCAGTATTTT. Protein product: CASRLSDTQYF.

In its sample, this clone was seen once. This chain joins TRBV5-1 and TRBJ2-1; D is perhaps TRBD1 or TRBD2 (5 bases each). V was shortened by 4 bases and J by 7 bases, with 18 bases between the two germline ends. CDR3 length: 15 residues. In germline, CDR1 is SGHRS, CDR2 YFSETQ. The CDR3 reads CASSPSRGVENEQFF. For the CDR3, the DNA is TGCGCCAGCAGCCCATCCCGAGGGGTTGAGAATGAGCAGTTCTTC.

J is TRBJ1-4 and V is TRBV5-1, with a tentative D call TRBD1 (6 bases). The V gene lost 4 bases and the J gene lost 4 bases, with 11 bases spanning the gap. The CDR3 is 14 amino acids. The germline CDR1 and CDR2 sequences are SGHRS and YFSETQ. CDR3 nucleotides: TGCGCCAGCAGCACCGACAGGAATAATGAAAAACTGTTTTTT. It specifies CASSTDRNNEKLFF.

The V and J genes are TRBV30 and TRBJ2-1; D remains unclear. Trimming left V 0 bases short and J 5 bases short, with 8 bases between. Germline CDR1 GTSNPN, CDR2 SVGIG (reference sequence). The CDR3 contains 13 residues. CDR3 in DNA: TGTGCCTGGAGTGTTGGCCGGCACAATGAGCAGTTCTTC. Protein sequence: CAWSVGRHNEQFF.

About this clone itself: This sample also contains other DNA sequences that code for the same CDR3. CDR3 sequence: CASSLRGIGGTEAFF. As DNA, the CDR3 is TGTGCCAGCAGTTTGCGCGGGATAGGGGGCACTGAAGCTTTCTTT. The chain uses TRBV27 and TRBJ1-1; a weak D match, TRBD1 (6 bases). V gave up 3 bases and J gave up 4 bases, with 15 bases separating them. The CDR3 covers 15 residues. CDR1 is MNHEY, CDR2 SMNVEV, per germline (reference sequence).

V gene TRBV5-5 combines with J gene TRBJ2-1; 9 bases line up with TRBD2. There are 15 residues in the CDR3. Germline loops: CDR1 SGHKS, CDR2 YYEKEE (reference sequence). With 2 bases clipped from V and 3 bases from J, the junction kept 3 bases outside the gene matches. CDR3 coding DNA: TGTGCCAGCAGCTTCGGACTAGCGCTCTACAATGAGCAGTTCTTC. Amino acids: CASSFGLALYNEQFF. Combining the CDR3 with reference TRBV5-5 and TRBJ2-1 gives the whole variable domain DAGVTQSPTHLIKTRGQQVTLRCSPISGHKSVSWYQQVLGQGPQFIFQYYEKEERGRGNFPDRFSARQFPNYSSELNVNALLLGDSALYLCASSFGLALYNEQFFGPGTRLTVL.

This clone was picked up one time. The chain uses TRBV10-2 and TRBJ2-1, with 8 bases fitting TRBD1. CDR1 is WSHSY, CDR2 SAAADI, per germline. Losses at the gene ends were 3 bases for V and 7 bases for J; bases not matched to a gene: 11. This CDR3 has 16 amino acids. The CDR3 spells CASSDPRTGKGNEQFF. The CDR3 bases are TGCGCCAGCAGTGACCCCCGGACAGGGAAGGGTAATGAGCAGTTCTTC.

This chain joins TRBV11-2 and TRBJ1-2; D uncertain. The CDR3 runs 14 residues. Germline lookup yields CDR1 SGHAT and CDR2 FQNNGV. Trimming removed 0 bases at V and 6 bases at J, with 11 bases between. CDR3 amino acids: CASSLDVFEDGYTF. The DNA for the CDR3 is TGTGCCAGCAGCTTAGATGTCTTTGAGGATGGCTACACCTTC.

This rearrangement joins TRBV7-9 to TRBJ1-5; 9 positions match TRBD1. The CDR3 spans 15 residues. Per germline, CDR1 SEHNR and CDR2 FQNEAQ (reference sequence). V trimming: 4 bases; J trimming: 4 bases; junction bases outside the gene matches: 5. The CDR3 nucleotides read TGTGCCAGCAGCTCACAGGGGGCGCGGAATCAGCCCCAGCATTTT. Translating it yields CASSSQGARNQPQHF.

The chain uses TRBV28 and TRBJ2-1; TRBD2 agrees at 7 bases. The CDR3 is made up of 12 amino acids. Germline loops: CDR1 MDHEN, CDR2 SYDVKM. V was pared by 5 bases and J by 6 bases, with 1 base of the junction left unmatched. Here the CDR3 reads CASSRLANEQFF. The DNA of the CDR3 is TGTGCCAGCAGTAGACTAGCCAATGAGCAGTTCTTC. Together with reference TRBV28 and TRBJ2-1, the CDR3 gives the full variable domain: DVKVTQSSRYLVKRTGEKVFLECVQDMDHENMFWYRQDPGLGLRLIYFSYDVKMKEKGDIPEGYSVSREKKERFSLILESASTNQTSMYLCASSRLANEQFFGPGTRLTVL.